These T cell receptor beta chains were read from a single sample in a study of post-analysis software for immune sequencing data. TCRdb itself ran the PCR reads through MiXCR, one entry per CDR3 protein. The sample records hundreds of thousands of distinct CDR3 sequences, approximately 59% being singletons. The sample comprised blood. These TCRs come from a girl aged 2 to 10 with multiple sclerosis. CDR3s include the opening cysteine and the closing phenylalanine or tryptophan. The order of the fields is CDR3 protein, CDR3 DNA, D gene, V gene, J gene, clone size. A D gene is named only where the DNA matches it firmly. Clone size appears in some rows only: once, few, many, or a class for an expanded clone.

CDR3 protein: CASSWAGHSSSTDTQYF; CDR3 DNA: TGTGCCAGCAGCTGGGCAGGGCATTCTTCTAGCACAGATACGCAGTATTTT; D gene: .; V gene: TRBV7-6; J gene: TRBJ2-3; clone size: .
CDR3 protein: CASKTSLADTQYF; CDR3 DNA: TGTGCCAGCAAGACTAGCTTAGCAGATACGCAGTATTTT; D gene: TRBD2; V gene: TRBV12-3/TRBV12-4; J gene: TRBJ2-3; clone size: .
CDR3 protein: CASSLEYPGPYGSTF; CDR3 DNA: TGTGCCAGCAGCTTAGAATACCCTGGACCCTATGGCTCCACCTTC; D gene: .; V gene: TRBV13; J gene: TRBJ1-2; clone size: .
CDR3 protein: CAISPLQGADTQYF; CDR3 DNA: TGTGCCATATCCCCATTACAGGGAGCAGATACGCAGTATTTT; D gene: .; V gene: TRBV10-3; J gene: TRBJ2-3; clone size: .
CDR3 protein: CASSSTSGGEQYF; CDR3 DNA: TGTGCCAGCAGCTCGACTAGCGGGGGGGAGCAGTACTTC; D gene: TRBD2; V gene: TRBV7-2; J gene: TRBJ2-5; clone size: .
CDR3 protein: CASSPGTGYYGYTF; CDR3 DNA: TGTGCCAGCAGTCCCGGGACAGGCTACTATGGCTACACCTTC; D gene: TRBD1; V gene: TRBV27; J gene: TRBJ1-2; clone size: .
CDR3 protein: CASSGRTGLAKNIQYF; CDR3 DNA: TGTGCCAGCAGTGGCCGGACAGGGCTAGCCAAAAACATTCAGTACTTC; D gene: .; V gene: TRBV21-1; J gene: TRBJ2-4; clone size: .
CDR3 protein: CASSTYPTSGGAKADTQYF; CDR3 DNA: TGTGCCAGCAGTACCTACCCCACTAGCGGGGGGGCGAAGGCAGATACGCAGTATTTT; D gene: TRBD2; V gene: TRBV6-2/TRBV6-3; J gene: TRBJ2-3; clone size: few
CDR3 protein: CASSSDSSYDYTF; CDR3 DNA: TGCGCCAGCAGCTCTGACAGCTCGTATGACTACACCTTC; D gene: .; V gene: TRBV5-1; J gene: TRBJ1-2; clone size: .
CDR3 protein: CASSLGSGRGYTF; CDR3 DNA: TGTGCCAGCAGTTTAGGCTCAGGGAGAGGCTACACCTTC; D gene: .; V gene: TRBV12-3/TRBV12-4; J gene: TRBJ1-2; clone size: few
CDR3 protein: CSASSGRAYNEQFF; CDR3 DNA: TGCAGTGCTTCTAGCGGGAGGGCCTACAATGAGCAGTTCTTC; D gene: TRBD2; V gene: TRBV20-1; J gene: TRBJ2-1; clone size: .
CDR3 protein: CSVFLAGQGANVLTF; CDR3 DNA: TGCAGCGTTTTCCTTGCGGGGCAAGGGGCCAACGTCCTGACTTTC; D gene: .; V gene: TRBV29-1; J gene: TRBJ2-6; clone size: .
CDR3 protein: CASSYPWGETQYF; CDR3 DNA: TGTGCCAGCAGTTACCCGTGGGGCGAGACCCAGTACTTC; D gene: .; V gene: TRBV6-5; J gene: TRBJ2-5; clone size: .
CDR3 protein: CASRFSGGVTQYF; CDR3 DNA: TGTGCCAGCAGGTTTAGCGGGGGGGTAACGCAGTATTTT; D gene: TRBD2; V gene: TRBV11-2; J gene: TRBJ2-3; clone size: .
CDR3 protein: CASSSSGGINEQFF; CDR3 DNA: TGTGCCAGCAGCTCCAGCGGGGGGATCAATGAGCAGTTCTTC; D gene: TRBD2; V gene: TRBV7-2; J gene: TRBJ2-1; clone size: few
CDR3 protein: CASRSYRGQPQHF; CDR3 DNA: TGTGCCAGCAGATCCTACAGGGGGCAGCCCCAGCATTTT; D gene: TRBD1; V gene: TRBV2; J gene: TRBJ1-5; clone size: .
CDR3 protein: CASSPGSGSYNEQFF; CDR3 DNA: TGTGCCAGCAGCCCCGGCTCGGGCTCCTACAATGAGCAGTTCTTC; D gene: .; V gene: TRBV7-9; J gene: TRBJ2-1; clone size: .
CDR3 protein: CASSPTSGSPGSYEQYF; CDR3 DNA: TGTGCCAGCAGTCCTACTAGCGGGTCCCCGGGAAGCTACGAGCAGTACTTC; D gene: TRBD2; V gene: TRBV12-3/TRBV12-4; J gene: TRBJ2-7; clone size: .
CDR3 protein: CASSEVIGEQYF; CDR3 DNA: TGTGCCAGCAGTGAAGTGATCGGAGAGCAGTACTTC; D gene: .; V gene: TRBV25-1; J gene: TRBJ2-7; clone size: .
CDR3 protein: CASSFQGHGSGELFF; CDR3 DNA: TGCGCCAGCAGCTTCCAAGGGCATGGTAGCGGGGAGCTGTTTTTT; D gene: .; V gene: TRBV5-1; J gene: TRBJ2-2; clone size: .
CDR3 protein: CSVDLGGEAFF; CDR3 DNA: TGCAGCGTTGACCTCGGGGGTGAAGCTTTCTTT; D gene: .; V gene: TRBV29-1; J gene: TRBJ1-1; clone size: .